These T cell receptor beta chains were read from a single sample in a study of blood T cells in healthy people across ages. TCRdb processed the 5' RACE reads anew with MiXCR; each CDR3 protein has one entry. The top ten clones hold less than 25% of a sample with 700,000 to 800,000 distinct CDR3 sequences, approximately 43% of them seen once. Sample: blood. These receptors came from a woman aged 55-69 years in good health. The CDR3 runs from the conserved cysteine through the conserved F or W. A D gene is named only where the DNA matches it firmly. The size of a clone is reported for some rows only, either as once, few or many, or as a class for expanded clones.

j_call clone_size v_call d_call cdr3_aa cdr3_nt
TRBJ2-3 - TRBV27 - CASMSHRNTQYF TGTGCCAGCATGAGCCATCGGAATACGCAGTATTTT
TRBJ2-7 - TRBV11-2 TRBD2 CASSLGGGPVYEQYF TGTGCCAGCAGCTTAGGCGGGGGGCCGGTATACGAGCAGTACTTC
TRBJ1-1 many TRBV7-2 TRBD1 CASSGRQGVSTEAFF TGTGCCAGCAGCGGCCGACAGGGCGTGAGCACTGAAGCTTTCTTT
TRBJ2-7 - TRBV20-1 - CSAPRGGVSNEQYF TGCAGTGCACCTAGGGGTGGCGTATCCAACGAGCAGTACTTC
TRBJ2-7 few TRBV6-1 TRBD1 CASAPNLQGVYEQYF TGTGCCAGCGCTCCCAACCTACAGGGGGTCTACGAGCAGTACTTC
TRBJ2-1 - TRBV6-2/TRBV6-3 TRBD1 CASGRQGASGSSYNEQFF TGTGCCAGCGGCAGACAGGGGGCTAGTGGCAGCTCCTACAATGAGCAGTTCTTC
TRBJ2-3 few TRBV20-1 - CSAREMQTGVTDTQYF TGCAGTGCTAGAGAAATGCAGACGGGAGTCACAGATACGCAGTATTTT
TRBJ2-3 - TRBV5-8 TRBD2 CASRVLADTDTQYF TGTGCCAGCAGAGTACTAGCGGACACAGATACGCAGTATTTT
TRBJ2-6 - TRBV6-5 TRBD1 CASSRGQGLGANVLTF TGTGCCAGCAGTCGTGGACAGGGTTTAGGGGCCAACGTCCTGACTTTC
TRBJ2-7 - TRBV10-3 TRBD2 CAIRGTSPPSGSYNEQYF TGTGCCATCAGGGGGACTAGCCCACCTTCTGGCTCCTACAATGAGCAGTACTTC
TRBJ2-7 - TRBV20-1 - CSATQGLYEQYF TGCAGTGCAACCCAGGGGCTCTACGAACAGTACTTC
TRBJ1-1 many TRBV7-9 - CASSLVGGNTEAFF TGTGCCAGCAGCTTAGTGGGGGGGAACACTGAAGCTTTCTTT
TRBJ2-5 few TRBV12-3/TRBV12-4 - CASAKSETQYF TGTGCCAGCGCGAAGTCAGAGACCCAGTACTTC
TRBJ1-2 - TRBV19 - CASSIDSIRGPTHGYTF TGTGCCAGTAGTATAGATTCGATCAGGGGCCCAACTCATGGCTACACCTTC
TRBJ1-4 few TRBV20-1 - CSARPTGFYEKLFF TGCAGTGCTAGACCCACAGGGTTCTATGAAAAACTGTTTTTT
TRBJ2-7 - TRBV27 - CASRVGTTSYEQDF TGTGCCAGCAGGGTAGGCACGACTTCCTACGAGCAGGACTTC
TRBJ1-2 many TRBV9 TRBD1 CASSPPGQGYGYTF TGTGCCAGCAGCCCACCGGGACAGGGCTATGGCTACACCTTC
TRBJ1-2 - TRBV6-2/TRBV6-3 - CASSYGRTNHGYTF TGTGCCAGCAGTTATGGACGGACGAACCATGGCTACACCTTC
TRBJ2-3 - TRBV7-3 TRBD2 CASSLTSPGLAGGRSTDTQYF TGTGCCAGCAGCTTAACGAGTCCGGGACTAGCGGGGGGGCGTAGCACAGATACGCAGTATTTT
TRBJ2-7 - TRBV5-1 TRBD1 CASSLTGDGNEQYF TGCGCCAGCAGCTTGACAGGGGATGGGAATGAGCAGTACTTC
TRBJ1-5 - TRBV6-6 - CASTLLGQPQHF TGTGCCAGCACCCTACTGGGTCAGCCCCAGCATTTT
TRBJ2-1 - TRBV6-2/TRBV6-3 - CASSLTSDSYNEQFF TGTGCCAGCAGCCTGACTAGTGACTCCTACAATGAGCAGTTCTTC
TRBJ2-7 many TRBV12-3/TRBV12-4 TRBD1 CASSLRTGGHEQYF TGTGCCAGCAGCTTACGGACAGGGGGCCACGAGCAGTACTTC
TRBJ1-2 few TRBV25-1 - CASSEGTDYGYTF TGTGCCAGCAGTGAGGGGACGGATTATGGCTACACCTTC